This is a list of T cell receptor beta chains from one sample in a study of shared clonotypes between healthy human individuals. This table comes from immunoSEQ multiplex PCR, and its TCRdb copy is limited to in-frame clones, with some not included. The sample shows around 2.3 million clones, approximately 96% of them seen only once. The source material was naive CD4+ T cells sorted from blood. The receptors were sampled from a man aged 18-30 years in good health. CDR3s include the opening cysteine and the closing phenylalanine or tryptophan. D genes are given only for firm matches. Clone size appears in some rows only: once, few, many, or a class for an expanded clone.

v_gene,abundance,d_gene,j_gene,CDR3nt,CDR3aa
TRBV7-8,NA,NA,TRBJ1-4,TGTGCCAGCAGCACGCGAGAAGAAAAACTGTTTTTT,CASSTREEKLFF
TRBV9,NA,NA,TRBJ2-3,TGTGCCAGCAGCGTAGCACTCCCTGGCACAGATACGCAGTATTTT,CASSVALPGTDTQYF
TRBV2,NA,NA,TRBJ1-1,TGTGCCAGCAGTGCCGAGCTGAACACTGAAGCTTTCTTT,CASSAELNTEAFF
TRBV6-6,once,NA,TRBJ2-1,TGTGCCAGCAGTTCGAACAGGGAGCAGTTCTTC,CASSSNREQFF
TRBV10-3,NA,NA,TRBJ1-5,TGTGCCATCAGTGCTGGGGGGGCCCCCAATCAGCCCCAGCATTTT,CAISAGGAPNQPQHF
TRBV18,NA,NA,TRBJ1-1,TGTGCCAGCTCACCCACAGGATTTGGGGGGATGAACACTGAAGCTTTCTTT,CASSPTGFGGMNTEAFF
TRBV6-5,NA,TRBD2,TRBJ2-7,TGTGCCAGCAGTTACCGCGGGACTAGCGGCGTCTACGAGCAGTACTTC,CASSYRGTSGVYEQYF
TRBV6-1,once,TRBD1,TRBJ2-7,TGTGCCAGCAGTGGAGCCCTCGGACAGGGGGCATCCTACGAGCAGTACTTC,CASSGALGQGASYEQYF
TRBV18,NA,NA,TRBJ2-3,TGTGCCAGCTCACCCCCTTTTGCGGGGCCGAACACAGATACGCAGTATTTT,CASSPPFAGPNTDTQYF
TRBV25-1,NA,TRBD1,TRBJ1-5,TGTGCCAGCAGTGAATCGGGACAGTTTTCCTATAGCAATCAGCCCCAGCATTTT,CASSESGQFSYSNQPQHF
TRBV21-1,NA,NA,TRBJ1-3,TGTGCCAGCAGCAAGGGCTCACCAAGCACCAGCCCCGGAAACACCATATATTTT,CASSKGSPSTSPGNTIYF
TRBV18,NA,NA,TRBJ1-2,TGTGCCAGCTCACCACCAAACTATGGCTACACCTTC,CASSPPNYGYTF
TRBV5-1,NA,TRBD1,TRBJ1-6,TGCGCCAGCAGCCGAGACAGGGGTAATTCACCCCTCCACTTT,CASSRDRGNSPLHF
TRBV5-6,NA,NA,TRBJ2-5,TGTGCCAGCAGCTTGAGTGGAGGGACAGAGACCCAGTACTTC,CASSLSGGTETQYF
TRBV9,NA,NA,TRBJ2-3,TGTGCCAGCAGCGCCGGGGCGGATACGCAGTATTTT,CASSAGADTQYF
TRBV5-1,NA,NA,TRBJ2-7,TGCGCCAGCAGACAATGGGGCCCCTCTGACGACCGTACCTACGAGCAGTACTTC,CASRQWGPSDDRTYEQYF
TRBV6-5,once,TRBD1,TRBJ1-4,TGTGCCAGCAGCTTCAGGGGGGCTAATGAAAAACTGTTTTTT,CASSFRGANEKLFF
TRBV5-1,once,NA,TRBJ2-1,TGCGCCAGCAATCCGGCGGCCCCGTACAATGAGCAGTTCTTC,CASNPAAPYNEQFF
TRBV6-6,NA,NA,TRBJ2-7,TGTGCCAGCAGTTCTAGTACAGGGTCCCCATACGAGCAGTACTTC,CASSSSTGSPYEQYF
TRBV6-5,NA,NA,TRBJ1-6,TGTGCCAGCAGTTACTCGCTGGGGGCTAATTCACCCCTCCACTTT,CASSYSLGANSPLHF
TRBV7-8,NA,NA,TRBJ1-5,TGTGCCAGCAGCTTAGCCAGCCATAGCAATCAGCCCCAGCATTTT,CASSLASHSNQPQHF
TRBV5-1,NA,NA,TRBJ2-5,TGCGCCAGCAGCTTGGGCCCAGGGTCAGAAGAGACCCAGTACTTC,CASSLGPGSEETQYF
TRBV6-5,few,NA,TRBJ1-6,TGTGCCAGCAGTTACTTGGCGGGTTCACCCCTCCACTTT,CASSYLAGSPLHF
TRBV7-9,NA,NA,TRBJ1-4,TGTGCCAGCAGCTTAGCGCTGGCGGAAGTAGGGGAAAAACTGTTTTTT,CASSLALAEVGEKLFF
TRBV28,NA,TRBD2,TRBJ2-1,TGTGCCAGCAGTTCCTCCGGGACTAGCGGGAGGGTCACCTTTTGGAATGAGCAGTTCTTC,CASSSSGTSGRVTFWNEQFF
TRBV10-1,NA,TRBD1,TRBJ2-4,TGCGCCAGCAGTGGGTACCTCTGGACAGGGGGCTCGTACTTC,CASSGYLWTGGSYF
TRBV4-2,NA,NA,TRBJ2-2,TGTGCCAGCAGCACCGGAGGGCGGACCGGGGAGCTGTTTTTT,CASSTGGRTGELFF
TRBV4-3,NA,NA,TRBJ1-6,TGCGCCAGCAGCCAAGACATCGGGAGGGGGAGGGTAATGAGGAATTCACCCCTCCACTTT,CASSQDIGRGRVMRNSPLHF
TRBV14,NA,NA,TRBJ2-1,TGTGCCAGCAGAAATGGGCTAGCTCTCGAGCAGTTCTTC,CASRNGLALEQFF
TRBV5-1,NA,NA,TRBJ2-2,TGCGCCAGCAGCTTGGTATTGGGCACCGGGGAGCTGTTTTTT,CASSLVLGTGELFF
TRBV30,NA,TRBD2,TRBJ2-1,TGTGCCTGTGGTGGGACTAGCATACCCAATGAGCAGTTCTTC,CACGGTSIPNEQFF
TRBV6-1,NA,NA,TRBJ2-1,TGTGCCAGCAGCCCCCGCGGAGGTTCCTACAATGAGCAGTTCTTC,CASSPRGGSYNEQFF
TRBV6-1,NA,NA,TRBJ2-7,TGTGCCAGCAGTGATTGGGGTTCCCACGAGCAGTACTTC,CASSDWGSHEQYF
TRBV18,NA,TRBD2,TRBJ2-3,TGTGCCAGCTCACCTCGGGAGGGCCTCACAGATACGCAGTATTTT,CASSPREGLTDTQYF
TRBV7-7,once,NA,TRBJ2-3,TGTGCTAGCAGCCTACACCCCCCGGGGGTCGATTACACAGATACGCAGTATTTT,CASSLHPPGVDYTDTQYF
TRBV6-5,NA,NA,TRBJ2-1,TGTGCCAGCAGTCGGACGGCTTCCTACAATGAGCAGTTCTTC,CASSRTASYNEQFF
TRBV6-5,NA,NA,TRBJ1-5,TGTGCCAGCAGCAGACAGGTTAATCAGCCCCAGCATTTT,CASSRQVNQPQHF
TRBV5-1,NA,NA,TRBJ2-7,TGCGCCAGCAGCAGCGCTCTGAGTCAGGGAATCCCCTACGAGCAGTACTTC,CASSSALSQGIPYEQYF
TRBV5-4,NA,TRBD2,TRBJ2-5,TGTGCCAGCAGCCTAGGACTAGCGGGAGTCAGGGAGACCCAGTACTTC,CASSLGLAGVRETQYF
TRBV6-5,NA,NA,TRBJ2-7,TGTGCCAGCAGAAAGGGGTCCTACGAGCAGTACTTC,CASRKGSYEQYF
TRBV5-1,NA,TRBD1,TRBJ2-5,TGCGCCAGCAGTATCTCCGGACAGGGGGCCGGAGAGACCCAGTACTTC,CASSISGQGAGETQYF
TRBV15,once,NA,TRBJ1-3,TGTGCCACCAGCAGGGGCCCAACGTTAAACTCTGGAAACACCATATATTTT,CATSRGPTLNSGNTIYF